The subject of this entry is one T cell receptor (beta chain). As originally analysed: Amplified reference gene primers provided the basis for estimating nucleated cell counts. Sequencing used immunoSEQ multiplex PCR; TCRdb keeps in-frame clones, though not all of them. D and trimming come from the DNA, and the V and J calls and clone size come from that table. Among about 160,000 clones, around 82% were seen once, and the ten largest hold approximately 6.8%. The sample comes from a study of blood T cell repertoires in COVID-19. The overall study: Samples came from the United States, Italy and Spain, spanning acute and convalescent COVID-19. The analysed material was cDNA or gDNA that came from T cells, B-cell-depleted T cells, or PBMCs.

Germline V gene sequence: CDR1 LNHDA, CDR2 SQIVND (reference sequence). J was trimmed by 4 bases and V by 0 bases; bases with no gene match: 7. CDR3 size: 16 residues. The chain couples TRBV19 to TRBJ1-2; 8 bases agree with TRBD1. The clonotype comes from a woman between 40 and 50 years old with COVID-19, enrolled during active disease. Material: peripheral blood. CDR3 nucleotides: TGTGCCAGTAGTATAGACCTGACAGGGGTCGGCTATGGCTACACCTTC. Translating gives CASSIDLTGVGYGYTF.